The text below deals with one T cell receptor (beta chain). This sample was included in a study of shared T cell receptors in the human thymus. This table comes from immunoSEQ multiplex PCR, and its TCRdb copy is limited to in-frame clones, with some not included. The sample includes 640,000 or so clones, around 87% of them seen just once. This CDR3 spans 17 amino acids. V lost 1 base and J lost 0, with 15 bases in between. This sample also appeared in a second study, on human thymus T cells. From that paper: Thymic as well as blood repertoires seemed to favor certain V and J genes unevenly.

The origin of this receptor is a boy under two years old with a congenital heart defect. The rearrangement links TRBV5-3 to TRBJ2-3; D unclear. Being an ORF, TRBV5-3 has a function that is uncertain. The sequencing input was thymocytes. The CDR3 reads CARSLSGAVLSTDTQYF. The CDR3 region has the DNA TGTGCCAGAAGCTTGAGTGGTGCAGTTCTCAGCACAGATACGCAGTATTTT.